The source of this TCR beta chain is a study of beta chain features in type 1 diabetes. Study-wide background: Sorted cells, 107,917,701 in number, were examined across all samples.

A few counts support this clone. The antigen is undetermined. The germline gives CDR1 MDHEN, CDR2 SYDVKM. CDR3 length: 15 amino acids. Trimming left V 7 bases short and J 0 bases short, with 14 bases between. General observations from the study: TCRB CDR3 length was moderately but significantly reduced in all four CD4+ subsets of Type 1 diabetes patients. In type 1 diabetes patients, VDJ junctions had fewer insertions; deletions at these junctions were more frequent.

Expressed TCRB transcripts got sequenced, as all isolated RNA was reverse transcribed. Roughly 3.6 million reads per sample were averaged for naive, central memory and regulatory samples. TCRdb keeps only in-frame clones here, not all; method: immunoSEQ multiplex PCR. Of 120,000 to 150,000 clones listed, 8% to 13% are singletons. Input material: naive CD4+ T cells from blood. The sequence was obtained from a man aged 18-30 years in good health. The V call is TRBV28, the J call TRBJ2-3; D unclear. CDR3 nucleotides: TGTGCCAGCACTATTGGCAGGTCTAGCACAGATACGCAGTATTTT. Residues: CASTIGRSSTDTQYF.